The 29 T cell receptor beta chains below were found in one sample sequenced in a study of brain T cells in children with intractable seizures. The data were produced by immunoSEQ multiplex PCR, yet TCRdb's version contains in-frame clones alone and is incomplete. The data show 70,000 to 90,000 clones, about 92% seen once. The material sequenced was peripheral blood, taken at surgery. These receptors all come from a boy under two years old with tuberous sclerosis and intractable seizures.

This clone appeared a few times. The genes are TRBV30 and TRBJ2-7; 8 bases are a match to TRBD1. There are 15 residues in the CDR3. V gave up 3 bases and J gave up 2 bases; unmatched junction bases: 9. Per the germline V gene, CDR1 is GTSNPN and CDR2 is SVGIG (reference sequence). CDR3 in DNA: TGTGCCTGGAGGCCCGGGACAGGAGCCACCTACGAGCAGTACTTC. Protein product: CAWRPGTGATYEQYF.

For this clone: Other DNA sequences within the sample encode an identical CDR3. The chain couples TRBV2 to TRBJ2-7, with 7 bases that match TRBD2. This CDR3 region has 15 residues. Unmatched junction bases numbered 10, after V lost 2 bases and J lost 6 bases. In germline, CDR1 is SNHLY, CDR2 FYNNEI. The CDR3 sequence is CASSESGTPRLEQYF. CDR3 DNA: TGTGCCAGCAGTGAAAGCGGGACTCCCCGTCTCGAGCAGTACTTC. Full variable domain (remainder filled in from reference TRBV2 and TRBJ2-7): EPEVTQTPSHQVTQMGQEVILRCVPISNHLYFYWYRQILGQKVEFLVSFYNNEISEKSEIFDDQFSVERPDGSNFTLKIRSTKLEDSAMYFCASSESGTPRLEQYFGPGTRLTVT.

In DNA, the CDR3 is TGTGCCAGCAGCCTGACTAGCGCAGCTAACAATGAGCAGTTCTTC. It translates to CASSLTSAANNEQFF. V usage is TRBV6-5 and J usage is TRBJ2-1; 8 bases fit TRBD2. The CDR3 covers 15 residues. Trimming removed 6 bases from V and 5 bases from J; junction bases left unmatched: 9. Germline V lookup: CDR1 MNHEY, CDR2 SVGAGI.

V usage is TRBV7-9 and J usage is TRBJ1-2; 10 bases are a match to TRBD1. The CDR3 covers 15 residues. V dropped 5 bases and J dropped 6; count of bases not matched to a gene: 9. The germline gives CDR1 SEHNR, CDR2 FQNEAQ (reference sequence). The CDR3 coding sequence is TGTGCCAGCAGCCCTTATGACAGGGGGCGGGATGGCTACACCTTC. It translates to CASSPYDRGRDGYTF.

About this clone itself: Other DNA sequences in this sample translate to the same CDR3. The V gene is TRBV3-1 (or the pseudogene TRBV3-2), the J gene TRBJ2-1; TRBD2 might be the D (6 bases). Germline values: CDR1 LGHDT, CDR2 YNNKEL (reference sequence). The germline V and J ends were trimmed by 3 bases and 7 bases, with 7 bases remaining between them. The CDR3 is 12 amino acids. The CDR3 nucleotides read TGTGCCAGCAGCCACGGAGGGAATGAGCAGTTCTTC. Protein: CASSHGGNEQFF.

The chain uses TRBV12-3 or TRBV12-4 and TRBJ2-1; D remains ambiguous. CDR3 size: 12 residues. V was pared by 6 bases and J by 1 base, with 4 bases between. Here the CDR3 DNA reads TGTGCCAGCAGCACATCCTACAATGAGCAGTTCTTC. Its translation: CASSTSYNEQFF.

This chain links TRBV19 with TRBJ1-5; 7 nucleotides align to TRBD1. Germline values: CDR1 LNHDA, CDR2 SQIVND (reference sequence). The CDR3 covers 14 residues. V shed 7 bases, J shed 7 bases, and the junction held 10 bases outside the gene matches. The CDR3 loop reads CASNRFTGEQPQHF. The CDR3 bases are TGTGCCAGTAATAGATTTACAGGGGAACAGCCCCAGCATTTT.

This chain joins TRBV20-1 and TRBJ1-1, with D hard to call. This CDR3 region has 14 residues. The V end lost 3 bases, the J end lost 3 bases, and 14 bases lay between the germline ends. The germline V gene has CDR1 DFQATT and CDR2 SNEGSKA (reference sequence). As DNA, the CDR3 is TGCAGTGCTAGTCTTGGGATCCGGGACACTGAAGCTTTCTTT. It yields the protein CSASLGIRDTEAFF.

V usage is TRBV18 and J usage is TRBJ2-7; 8 bases match TRBD1. The CDR3 totals 15 residues. Germline V lookup: CDR1 KGHSH, CDR2 LQKENI. J gave up 0 bases and V 5 bases, and 6 bases lay outside the gene matches. The CDR3 reads CASSLQGVSSYEQYF. The CDR3 DNA follows: TGTGCCAGCTCATTACAGGGGGTGAGCTCCTACGAGCAGTACTTC.

The genes are TRBV2 and TRBJ1-1; D gene uncertain. CDR3 size: 13 residues. Germline CDR1 and CDR2: SNHLY and FYNNEI. Deletions cut 4 bases from V and 6 bases from J, with 12 bases between. The CDR3 here is CASSGEGFAEAFF. CDR3 DNA: TGTGCCAGCAGTGGGGAGGGTTTCGCTGAAGCTTTCTTT.

On this clone itself: Other DNA sequences from this sample encode an identical CDR3 as well. This rearrangement joins TRBV29-1 to TRBJ2-7; TRBD1 aligns across 7 bases. There are 12 residues in the CDR3. The V and J ends lost 5 bases and 0 bases, in that order; junction bases with no gene match: 1. Germline CDR1 and CDR2: SQVTM and ANQGSEA. CDR3 DNA: TGCAGCGTTAGGACAGGCTCCTACGAGCAGTACTTC. Translated, it gives CSVRTGSYEQYF.

The chain joins TRBV19 to TRBJ2-3; TRBD2 matches at 11 bases. Per the germline V gene, CDR1 is LNHDA and CDR2 is SQIVND (reference sequence). The junction had 7 bases not matched to a gene; V was cut back by 5 bases and J by 3 bases. The CDR3 totals 16 residues. Here the CDR3 DNA reads TGTGCCAGTAGTCCTACTAGGACTAGCGGGACAGATACGCAGTATTTT. Amino acids: CASSPTRTSGTDTQYF.

The rearrangement uses TRBV2 and TRBJ1-2; D may be TRBD1 (5 bases). The CDR3 extends over 14 amino acids. From germline, CDR1 is SNHLY and CDR2 FYNNEI. Trimming left V 4 bases short and J 4 bases short, with 13 bases between. CDR3 in DNA: TGTGCCAGCAGTGTTGGGACCGCGGGCTATGGCTACACCTTC. This translates into CASSVGTAGYGYTF.

This rearrangement joins TRBV3-1 (or the pseudogene TRBV3-2) to TRBJ2-3; D is possibly TRBD2 (6 bases). Looked up from germline, CDR1 is LGHDT and CDR2 is YNNKEL (reference sequence). The length of the CDR3 is 17 residues. The ends were cut back, 8 bases at V and 1 base at J, with 22 bases in the middle. CDR3 amino acids: CASQGGPGEEGTDTQYF. As DNA, the CDR3 is TGTGCCAGCCAGGGTGGACCGGGGGAGGAAGGCACAGATACGCAGTATTTT.

The V gene is TRBV13, the J gene TRBJ2-3, with 9 bases that match TRBD2. Germline V gene lookup returns CDR1 PRHDT and CDR2 FYEKMQ (reference sequence). The CDR3 totals 16 residues. The junction had 5 bases not matched to a gene; V was cut back by 2 bases and J by 2 bases. In DNA form, the CDR3 reads TGTGCCAGCAGCTTACGCGGGAGGGGGTCCACAGATACGCAGTATTTT. Amino acids: CASSLRGRGSTDTQYF.

The gene calls are TRBV2 and TRBJ1-1; D is unclear. CDR3 length equals 12 residues. Germline-derived CDR1 and CDR2 are SNHLY and FYNNEI. Trimming pared 2 bases from V and 4 bases from J, leaving 5 bases between. This CDR3 reads CASSEMGTEAFF. DNA of the CDR3: TGTGCCAGCAGTGAAATGGGCACTGAAGCTTTCTTT.

V usage is TRBV19 and J usage is TRBJ2-1, with no clear D. The CDR3 loop spans 16 amino acids. Germline lookup yields CDR1 LNHDA and CDR2 SQIVND (reference sequence). Trimming stripped 3 bases from V and 5 bases from J, with 17 bases between. The CDR3 spells CASSISVGFGHNEQFF. The CDR3 nucleotides read TGTGCCAGTAGTATTTCAGTAGGGTTCGGGCACAATGAGCAGTTCTTC.

The V and J genes are TRBV7-9 and TRBJ2-7; 8 bases line up with TRBD1. Unmatched junction bases numbered 10, after V lost 4 bases and J lost 5 bases. CDR3 length: 15 residues. Germline V CDR1 and CDR2: SEHNR, FQNEAQ (reference sequence). The CDR3 sequence is CASSSRTGTFNEQYF. As DNA, the CDR3 is TGTGCCAGCAGCTCTCGGACAGGGACTTTCAACGAGCAGTACTTC.

This chain joins TRBV19 and TRBJ2-2; 8 nucleotides line up with TRBD1. CDR3 length: 16 amino acids. Germline-derived CDR1 and CDR2 are LNHDA and SQIVND (reference sequence). V was pared by 4 bases and J by 1 base, with 5 bases of the junction left unmatched. CDR3 sequence reads: CASSTRTGMNTGELFF. In nucleotides, the CDR3 is TGTGCCAGTAGTACCCGGACAGGGATGAACACCGGGGAGCTGTTTTTT.

The rearrangement joins TRBV9 to TRBJ2-3, with 14 bases aligning to TRBD2. The CDR3 runs to 15 residues. Germline V lookup: CDR1 SGDLS, CDR2 YYNGEE. With 6 bases clipped from V and 3 bases from J, the junction kept 3 bases outside the gene matches. The CDR3 loop reads CASTTSGGATDTQYF. Here the CDR3 DNA reads TGTGCCAGCACGACTAGCGGGGGGGCAACAGATACGCAGTATTTT.

The J gene is TRBJ2-4, the V gene TRBV30; 14 nucleotides align to TRBD2. Unmatched junction bases numbered 7, after V lost 0 bases and J lost 0 bases. CDR1 is GTSNPN, CDR2 SVGIG, per germline (reference sequence). The CDR3 consists of 19 residues. CDR3 residues: CAWSVIGTSGSSAKNIQYF. CDR3 DNA: TGTGCCTGGAGTGTAATAGGGACTAGCGGGAGTTCAGCCAAAAACATTCAGTACTTC.

The rearrangement uses TRBV19 and TRBJ1-1, with D maybe TRBD1 (5 bases). The germline CDR1 and CDR2 sequences are LNHDA and SQIVND (reference sequence). This CDR3 contains 14 residues. The V end lost 0 bases, the J end lost 4 bases, and 9 bases lay between the germline ends. CDR3 DNA sequence: TGTGCCAGTAGTATAGATGGGGACTCCACTGAAGCTTTCTTT. It translates to CASSIDGDSTEAFF.

V usage is TRBV29-1 and J usage is TRBJ2-3, with unresolved D. Trimming removed 7 bases at V and 3 bases at J, with 17 bases between. The CDR3 covers 14 residues. Germline CDR1 and CDR2: SQVTM and ANQGSEA. The CDR3 sequence: CSAASTGKTDTQYF. The CDR3 coding sequence is TGCAGCGCCGCATCGACTGGAAAAACAGATACGCAGTATTTT.

J is TRBJ2-3 and V is TRBV28; 7 bases map to TRBD2. The V and J ends lost 5 bases and 2 bases, in that order; junction bases with no gene match: 10. CDR1 and CDR2 (germline): MDHEN, SYDVKM. CDR3 length equals 16 residues. DNA of the CDR3: TGTGCCAGCAGTCTCTTGGGGGAGGGCCCCACAGATACGCAGTATTTT. Protein: CASSLLGEGPTDTQYF.

This clone has only one observation. The chain employs TRBV15 and TRBJ2-5, with TRBD1 as a possible D gene (6 bases). The CDR3 consists of 16 residues. Deletions cut 3 bases from V and 0 bases from J, with 14 bases between. Germline CDR1 and CDR2: LNHNV and YYDKDF (reference sequence). The CDR3 is CATSSPDRNNQETQYF. In DNA, the CDR3 is TGTGCCACCAGCAGTCCTGACAGGAATAACCAAGAGACCCAGTACTTC. Full variable domain (rest looked up from reference TRBV15 and TRBJ2-5): DAMVIQNPRYQVTQFGKPVTLSCSQTLNHNVMYWYQQKSSQAPKLLFHYYDKDFNNEADTPDNFQSRRPNTSFCFLDIRSPGLGDTAMYLCATSSPDRNNQETQYFGPGTRLLVL.

The gene calls are TRBV5-6 and TRBJ2-6, with TRBD1 as a possible D gene (6 bases). The length of the CDR3 is 15 residues. Germline V gene sequence: CDR1 SGHDT, CDR2 YYEEEE. V gave up 1 base and J gave up 4 bases, with 9 bases separating them. The DNA for the CDR3 is TGTGCCAGCAGCTTGCCAGGGGTAGGGGCCAACGTCCTGACTTTC. Translating gives CASSLPGVGANVLTF.

V usage is TRBV21-1 and J usage is TRBJ2-7. TRBV21-1 is a documented pseudogene. This CDR3 has 19 amino acids. The CDR3 DNA sequence: TGTGCCAGCAGCAAAGGGAAACCGGAAACCCTAAGGACCCCCTACGAGCAGTACTTC. Amino acids: CASSKGKPETLRTPYEQYF.

CDR3 residues: CASRTIAGSTDTQYF. The CDR3 coding sequence is TGTGCCAGCAGGACAATAGCGGGCAGCACAGATACGCAGTATTTT. The gene calls are TRBV2 and TRBJ2-3; 7 nucleotides agree with TRBD2. The CDR3 spans 15 residues. V lost 6 bases to trimming and J lost 0 bases; unmatched junction nucleotides: 6. The germline CDR1 and CDR2 sequences are SNHLY and FYNNEI. Based on the CDR3 plus reference TRBV2 and TRBJ2-3, the full variable domain is EPEVTQTPSHQVTQMGQEVILRCVPISNHLYFYWYRQILGQKVEFLVSFYNNEISEKSEIFDDQFSVERPDGSNFTLKIRSTKLEDSAMYFCASRTIAGSTDTQYFGPGTRLTVL.

The chain is built from TRBV19 and TRBJ1-5; possibly TRBD1 for D (6 bases). The CDR3 spans 15 residues. Trimming cost V 3 bases and J 4 bases, with 13 bases left between them. Germline lookup yields CDR1 LNHDA and CDR2 SQIVND (reference sequence). CDR3 amino acids: CASSIRGTSNQPQHF. CDR3 bases: TGTGCCAGTAGTATCCGAGGGACATCGAATCAGCCCCAGCATTTT. Full variable domain (missing parts from reference TRBV19 and TRBJ1-5): DGGITQSPKYLFRKEGQNVTLSCEQNLNHDAMYWYRQDPGQGLRLIYYSQIVNDFQKGDIAEGYSVSREKKESFPLTVTSAQKNPTAFYLCASSIRGTSNQPQHFGDGTRLSIL.